This is a list of T cell receptor beta chains from one sample in a study of TIL therapy for anti-PD-1-resistant metastatic lung cancer. Assay: immunoSEQ multiplex PCR; the TCRdb copy retains only in-frame clones and omits some. Here the sample spans more than 12,000 clones, roughly 82% being singletons. Material: blood, obtained at baseline. The receptors were gathered from a person aged 25 to 80 with non-small cell lung cancer. Each CDR3 is given with its conserved first and last residue. The order of the fields is CDR3 length, D gene, V gene, clone size, J gene, CDR3 protein, CDR3 DNA. The D gene is left open where the match is weak. Only part of the rows carry a size: once, few, many, or a class if the clone is expanded.

CDR3 length: 15
D gene: NA
V gene: TRBV5-4
clone size: once
J gene: TRBJ1-2
CDR3 protein: CASSLGPQGNYGYTF
CDR3 DNA: TGTGCCAGCAGCTTGGGACCCCAGGGGAACTATGGCTACACCTTC

CDR3 length: 13
D gene: NA
V gene: TRBV4-2
clone size: NA
J gene: TRBJ1-6
CDR3 protein: CASGPPYNSPLHF
CDR3 DNA: TGTGCCTCGGGGCCTCCTTATAATTCACCCCTCCACTTT

CDR3 length: 14
D gene: NA
V gene: TRBV9
clone size: NA
J gene: TRBJ1-1
CDR3 protein: CASSSETVVNEAFF
CDR3 DNA: TGTGCCAGCAGCTCCGAGACAGTGGTAAATGAAGCTTTCTTT

CDR3 length: 15
D gene: TRBD2
V gene: TRBV5-8
clone size: NA
J gene: TRBJ2-3
CDR3 protein: CASSLLSGGQDTQYF
CDR3 DNA: TGTGCCAGCAGCTTGTTAAGCGGGGGTCAAGATACGCAGTATTTT

CDR3 length: 13
D gene: NA
V gene: TRBV7-7
clone size: NA
J gene: TRBJ2-1
CDR3 protein: CASSLMQGTEQFF
CDR3 DNA: TGTGCCAGCAGCTTAATGCAGGGGACTGAGCAGTTCTTC

CDR3 length: 15
D gene: NA
V gene: TRBV7-3
clone size: NA
J gene: TRBJ2-3
CDR3 protein: CASSRDTSVDDTQYF
CDR3 DNA: TGTGCCAGCAGCCGAGACACGTCCGTCGATGATACGCAGTATTTT

CDR3 length: 14
D gene: NA
V gene: TRBV4-2
clone size: NA
J gene: TRBJ2-7
CDR3 protein: CASSQGVRDYEQYF
CDR3 DNA: TGTGCCAGCAGCCAAGGGGTCAGGGACTACGAGCAGTACTTC

CDR3 length: 16
D gene: TRBD1
V gene: TRBV11-2
clone size: NA
J gene: TRBJ2-1
CDR3 protein: CASSLEGRGRWDEQFF
CDR3 DNA: TGTGCCAGCAGCTTAGAGGGCAGGGGGCGGTGGGATGAGCAGTTCTTC

CDR3 length: 14
D gene: TRBD1
V gene: TRBV28
clone size: once
J gene: TRBJ1-1
CDR3 protein: CASRRTGSDTEAFF
CDR3 DNA: TGTGCCAGTAGGAGGACAGGGTCCGACACTGAAGCTTTCTTT

CDR3 length: 11
D gene: NA
V gene: TRBV5-5
clone size: NA
J gene: TRBJ2-1
CDR3 protein: CASSLEGDWFF
CDR3 DNA: TGTGCCAGCAGCTTGGAAGGGGATTGGTTCTTC

CDR3 length: 15
D gene: TRBD1
V gene: TRBV18
clone size: NA
J gene: TRBJ2-3
CDR3 protein: CASSQDRGSTDTQYF
CDR3 DNA: TGTGCCAGCTCTCAGGACAGGGGGAGCACAGATACGCAGTATTTT

CDR3 length: 16
D gene: TRBD1
V gene: TRBV7-8
clone size: NA
J gene: TRBJ2-5
CDR3 protein: CASSSKLRQGQETQYF
CDR3 DNA: TGTGCCAGCAGCTCAAAGCTCCGACAGGGACAAGAGACCCAGTACTTC

CDR3 length: 17
D gene: TRBD2
V gene: TRBV28
clone size: NA
J gene: TRBJ2-3
CDR3 protein: CASSTQTSGSGRDTQYF
CDR3 DNA: TGTGCCAGCAGCACACAAACGAGCGGGAGTGGGAGAGATACGCAGTATTTT

CDR3 length: 15
D gene: NA
V gene: TRBV7-9
clone size: NA
J gene: TRBJ1-6
CDR3 protein: CASSLGQLPNSPLHF
CDR3 DNA: TGTGCCAGCAGCTTAGGACAGCTACCTAATTCACCCCTCCACTTT

CDR3 length: 14
D gene: NA
V gene: TRBV7-8
clone size: NA
J gene: TRBJ1-1
CDR3 protein: CASSYQGRSTEAFF
CDR3 DNA: TGTGCCAGCAGCTACCAAGGGCGGTCCACTGAAGCTTTCTTT

CDR3 length: 12
D gene: NA
V gene: TRBV2
clone size: NA
J gene: TRBJ2-5
CDR3 protein: CASSPGATPGDF
CDR3 DNA: TGTGCCAGCAGCCCGGGAGCCACCCCGGGGGACTTC

CDR3 length: 16
D gene: TRBD2
V gene: TRBV28
clone size: NA
J gene: TRBJ2-5
CDR3 protein: CASSPGLAGVRETQYF
CDR3 DNA: TGTGCCAGCAGTCCCGGACTAGCGGGAGTTCGAGAGACCCAGTACTTC

CDR3 length: 12
D gene: NA
V gene: TRBV5-5
clone size: NA
J gene: TRBJ1-4
CDR3 protein: CASSLAPEKLFF
CDR3 DNA: TGTGCCAGCAGCTTGGCCCCCGAAAAACTGTTTTTT

CDR3 length: 20
D gene: TRBD2
V gene: TRBV4-3
clone size: NA
J gene: TRBJ2-1
CDR3 protein: CASSQEMSTSGTLSYNEQFF
CDR3 DNA: TGCGCCAGCAGCCAAGAGATGTCGACTAGCGGGACGCTCTCCTACAATGAGCAGTTCTTC

CDR3 length: 15
D gene: TRBD1
V gene: TRBV28
clone size: NA
J gene: TRBJ1-6
CDR3 protein: CASSLRDRHNSPLHF
CDR3 DNA: TGTGCCAGCAGTTTACGGGACAGGCATAATTCACCCCTCCACTTT

CDR3 length: 13
D gene: NA
V gene: TRBV9
clone size: once
J gene: TRBJ1-6
CDR3 protein: CASSATGNSPLHF
CDR3 DNA: TGTGCCAGCAGCGCTACAGGAAACTCACCCCTCCACTTT

CDR3 length: 17
D gene: NA
V gene: TRBV11-2
clone size: NA
J gene: TRBJ2-3
CDR3 protein: CASSRVFTGTSTDTQYF
CDR3 DNA: TGTGCCAGCAGCCGGGTCTTCACCGGGACTAGCACAGATACGCAGTATTTT

CDR3 length: 12
D gene: TRBD2
V gene: TRBV6-1
clone size: NA
J gene: TRBJ2-2
CDR3 protein: CASDRGAGELFF
CDR3 DNA: TGTGCCAGTGACCGGGGGGCCGGGGAGCTGTTTTTT

CDR3 length: 14
D gene: TRBD1
V gene: TRBV25-1
clone size: NA
J gene: TRBJ1-1
CDR3 protein: CASSETGGNTEAFF
CDR3 DNA: TGTGCCAGCAGTGAAACAGGGGGGAACACTGAAGCTTTCTTT

CDR3 length: 15
D gene: NA
V gene: TRBV6-1
clone size: NA
J gene: TRBJ2-1
CDR3 protein: CASSPRGVGVNEQFF
CDR3 DNA: TGTGCCAGCAGTCCCCGCGGGGTGGGGGTGAATGAGCAGTTCTTC

CDR3 length: 16
D gene: NA
V gene: TRBV4-3
clone size: NA
J gene: TRBJ2-7
CDR3 protein: CASSQGRGGAAYEQYF
CDR3 DNA: TGCGCCAGCAGCCAAGGACGTGGGGGGGCCGCGTACGAGCAGTACTTC

CDR3 length: 13
D gene: NA
V gene: TRBV28
clone size: few
J gene: TRBJ2-7
CDR3 protein: CASRNPRGYEQYF
CDR3 DNA: TGTGCCAGCCGGAACCCTCGGGGCTACGAGCAGTACTTC

CDR3 length: 16
D gene: NA
V gene: TRBV7-8
clone size: NA
J gene: TRBJ1-3
CDR3 protein: CASSPGLDSSGNTIYF
CDR3 DNA: TGTGCCAGCAGCCCCGGGTTGGACTCCTCTGGAAACACCATATATTTT

CDR3 length: 15
D gene: NA
V gene: TRBV21-1
clone size: NA
J gene: TRBJ1-5
CDR3 protein: CASRSQGRGNQPQHF
CDR3 DNA: TGTGCCAGCAGATCCCAGGGCAGGGGCAATCAGCCCCAGCATTTT

CDR3 length: 16
D gene: NA
V gene: TRBV4-1
clone size: NA
J gene: TRBJ2-7
CDR3 protein: CASSVSGTGYSYEQYF
CDR3 DNA: TGCGCCAGCAGCGTAAGCGGGACAGGCTACTCCTACGAGCAGTACTTC

CDR3 length: 12
D gene: NA
V gene: TRBV6-6
clone size: NA
J gene: TRBJ2-3
CDR3 protein: CASSYSGDTQYF
CDR3 DNA: TGTGCCAGCAGTTACTCGGGGGATACGCAGTATTTT

CDR3 length: 15
D gene: TRBD1
V gene: TRBV7-2
clone size: NA
J gene: TRBJ2-7
CDR3 protein: CASSPRGQAVYEQYF
CDR3 DNA: TGTGCCAGCAGCCCCAGGGGACAGGCGGTCTACGAGCAGTACTTC

CDR3 length: 16
D gene: NA
V gene: TRBV6-1
clone size: NA
J gene: TRBJ2-3
CDR3 protein: CASSGVLGQRTDTQYF
CDR3 DNA: TGTGCCAGCAGTGGGGTACTCGGACAGCGCACAGATACGCAGTATTTT

CDR3 length: 13
D gene: NA
V gene: TRBV2
clone size: once
J gene: TRBJ1-1
CDR3 protein: CASSLQMNTEAFF
CDR3 DNA: TGTGCCAGCAGTCTACAGATGAACACTGAAGCTTTCTTT